The 20 T cell receptor beta chains reported below all come from one sample, sequenced in a study of T cells in Graves' hyperthyroidism and ophthalmopathy. Amplified TCR beta CDR3 regions derived from RNA transcripts. With the HTBI primer set, the TCR CDR3 went through a first round of RT-PCR. MiXCR, applied by TCRdb to the multiplex PCR reads, yields one record per CDR3 protein. The table shows about 640,000 distinct CDR3 sequences, with roughly 20% occurring only once. The sample comprised blood. The source of these receptors is a man aged 25 to 45 with Graves' ophthalmopathy.

The chain links TRBV27 to TRBJ2-7; 8 bases fit TRBD1. The V and J ends lost 4 bases and 3 bases, in that order; junction bases with no gene match: 5. Germline V gives CDR1 MNHEY, CDR2 SMNVEV (reference sequence). This CDR3 region has 14 residues. The CDR3 nucleotides are TGTGCCAGCAGTTGGGACAGGAAAAACTACGAGCAGTACTTC. Translation: CASSWDRKNYEQYF.

This clonotype was picked up many times. The J gene is TRBJ2-3, the V gene TRBV27, with D uncertain. This CDR3 has 13 amino acids. The V and J ends lost 2 bases and 8 bases respectively, with 11 bases between them. Germline CDR1 and CDR2: MNHEY and SMNVEV (reference sequence). The CDR3 protein is CASSLTPTSTQYF. CDR3 bases: TGTGCCAGCAGTTTAACCCCCACCAGTACGCAGTATTTT.

The chain is built from TRBV19 and TRBJ1-2; D is undetermined. Germline lookup yields CDR1 LNHDA and CDR2 SQIVND (reference sequence). V lost 1 base to trimming and J lost 3 bases, with 12 bases between them. This CDR3 comprises 15 residues. The DNA for the CDR3 is TGTGCCAGTAGTATAGGGCAACCTACGTACTATGGCTACACCTTC. Residues: CASSIGQPTYYGYTF. The full variable domain, with the rest looked up from reference TRBV19 and TRBJ1-2, is DGGITQSPKYLFRKEGQNVTLSCEQNLNHDAMYWYRQDPGQGLRLIYYSQIVNDFQKGDIAEGYSVSREKKESFPLTVTSAQKNPTAFYLCASSIGQPTYYGYTFGSGTRLTVV.

Points on this clonotype: This may stem from a read error, because a much larger clone lies one nucleotide away. CDR3 nucleotide sequence: TGTGCCAGCAGTGATCAGGGGAGGCTCGAGACCCAGTACTTC. Encoded protein: CASSDQGRLETQYF. The rearrangement links TRBV12-3 or TRBV12-4 to TRBJ2-5; D may correspond to TRBD1 or TRBD2 (6 bases each). Between the trimmed V and J ends, which lost 5 bases and 5 bases, there was a span of 15 bases. This CDR3 spans 14 amino acids.

The sample holds many counts of this clonotype. The chain joins TRBV30 to TRBJ1-5; a weak D match, TRBD1 (5 bases). Germline values: CDR1 GTSNPN, CDR2 SVGIG (reference sequence). V was pared by 0 bases and J by 0 bases, with 6 bases between. The CDR3 has 14 amino acids. This CDR3 is CAWSVGGSNQPQHF. CDR3 bases: TGTGCCTGGAGTGTTGGGGGTAGCAATCAGCCCCAGCATTTT.

DNA for the CDR3: TGTGCCAGCAGCTTAGTCCCCAGGGGGGCAGGGGGGTTGGGCCATGGGGAGACCCAGTACTTC. This translates into CASSLVPRGAGGLGHGETQYF. The chain couples TRBV7-3 to TRBJ2-5; weak D call: TRBD1 (7 bases). The CDR3 runs 21 residues. The ends were cut back, 2 bases at V and 5 bases at J, with 33 bases in the middle. Per germline, CDR1 SGHTA and CDR2 FQGTGA.

This clonotype was detected a few times. J is TRBJ2-1 and V is TRBV20-1, with 10 bases fitting TRBD2. V lost 5 bases, J lost 1 base, and 5 bases stayed unmatched. Per germline, CDR1 DFQATT and CDR2 SNEGSKA (reference sequence). This CDR3 is 15 amino acids long. The CDR3 DNA reads as TGCAGTGCTGCAGGACTAGCGGATTCCTACAATGAGCAGTTCTTC. It specifies CSAAGLADSYNEQFF.

This clonotype has just a few counts. The J gene is TRBJ1-5, the V gene TRBV4-1; the D is unclear. The V end was cut by 1 base, the J end by 2 bases, with 9 bases between. The CDR3 spans 15 residues. CDR1 and CDR2 from the germline V gene are MGHRA and YSYEKL. CDR3 residues: CASSQGPIGNQPQHF. The CDR3 DNA reads as TGCGCCAGCAGCCAAGGACCGATTGGCAATCAGCCCCAGCATTTT.

V and J are TRBV11-2 and TRBJ2-5; 9 nucleotides line up with TRBD2. This CDR3 is built from 15 residues. Per germline, CDR1 SGHAT and CDR2 FQNNGV. V lost 5 bases to trimming and J lost 5 bases; unmatched junction nucleotides: 9. CDR3 in DNA: TGTGCCAGCAGCCCCCAGGGGCTAGCGGGGGAGACCCAGTACTTC. Its translation: CASSPQGLAGETQYF. Based on the CDR3 plus reference TRBV11-2 and TRBJ2-5, the full variable domain is EAGVAQSPRYKIIEKRQSVAFWCNPISGHATLYWYQQILGQGPKLLIQFQNNGVVDDSQLPKDRFSAERLKGVDSTLKIQPAKLEDSAVYLCASSPQGLAGETQYFGPGTRLLVL.

This chain links TRBV10-3 with TRBJ2-6; D perhaps matches TRBD2 (6 bases). CDR1 and CDR2 (germline): ENHRY, SYGVKD. The CDR3 has 16 residues. The germline V and J ends were trimmed by 2 bases and 0 bases, with 8 bases remaining between them. The CDR3 bases are TGTGCCATCAGTGAGGGAGGGAGCTCTGGGGCCAACGTCCTGACTTTC. It encodes CAISEGGSSGANVLTF.

There are a few counts of this clonotype. V usage is TRBV28 and J usage is TRBJ2-1, with D hard to call. From germline, CDR1 is MDHEN and CDR2 SYDVKM. Trimming left V 8 bases short and J 6 bases short, with 17 bases between. The CDR3 is 14 residues long. The DNA of the CDR3 is TGTGCCAGCTCAATCCGGGCGACTCCCAATGAGCAGTTCTTC. Protein sequence: CASSIRATPNEQFF.

This clonotype was observed many times. The chain joins TRBV28 to TRBJ1-6; 8 nucleotides agree with TRBD1. The CDR3 totals 16 residues. Trimming cost V 6 bases and J 0 bases; bases outside gene matches: 4. CDR1 is MDHEN, CDR2 SYDVKM, per germline. The chain's CDR3 is CASRRQGSSYNSPLHF. CDR3 in DNA: TGTGCCAGCAGAAGACAGGGGAGCTCCTATAATTCACCCCTCCACTTT.

This clonotype was observed at least ten times. This chain connects TRBV5-1 to TRBJ2-7; no clear D. CDR3 length: 15 residues. V lost 0 bases and J lost 5, with 15 bases in between. Germline V gene data show CDR1 as SGHRS and CDR2 as YFSETQ. The chain's CDR3 is CASSLGQAFVDEQYF. In DNA form, the CDR3 reads TGCGCCAGCAGCTTGGGGCAGGCCTTCGTCGACGAGCAGTACTTC.

There are a few counts of this clonotype. The CDR3 DNA follows: TGTGCCAGCAGCGGTACAGGGGATGAGCAGTTCTTC. Translating gives CASSGTGDEQFF. The V call is TRBV7-9, the J call TRBJ2-1; TRBD1 matches at 7 bases. This CDR3 region has 12 residues. The V gene end was trimmed by 5 bases and the J gene end by 8 bases; junction bases not matched to a gene: 3. Germline V gives CDR1 SEHNR, CDR2 FQNEAQ (reference sequence). Full variable domain (missing parts from reference TRBV7-9 and TRBJ2-1): DTGVSQNPRHKITKRGQNVTFRCDPISEHNRLYWYRQTLGQGPEFLTYFQNEAQLEKSRLLSDRFSAERPKGSFSTLEIQRTEQGDSAMYLCASSGTGDEQFFGPGTRLTVL.

The sample holds many counts of this clonotype. The chain uses TRBV12-3 or TRBV12-4 and TRBJ1-4, with 7 bases aligning to TRBD1. V was clipped by 1 base and J by 8 bases; unmatched bases: 4. This CDR3 region has 14 residues. For the CDR3, the DNA is TGTGCCAGCAGTTTAGGTGCAGGGGGAGAAAAACTGTTTTTT. It specifies CASSLGAGGEKLFF.

The chain employs TRBV20-1 and TRBJ2-5; D may be TRBD2 (6 bases). The germline V and J ends were trimmed by 3 bases and 5 bases, with 19 bases remaining between them. The CDR3 runs 15 residues. Looked up from germline, CDR1 is DFQATT and CDR2 is SNEGSKA (reference sequence). The CDR3 loop reads CSARAGTNLFETQYF. CDR3 in DNA: TGCAGTGCTAGGGCGGGGACGAACCTGTTCGAGACCCAGTACTTC.

The chain has TRBV28 and TRBJ2-7, with 9 bases aligning to TRBD2. This CDR3 region has 14 residues. The V gene end was trimmed by 6 bases and the J gene end by 9 bases; junction bases not matched to a gene: 12. Germline V gene lookup returns CDR1 MDHEN and CDR2 SYDVKM. CDR3 nucleotides: TGTGCCAGCAGCCGTAGCGGGAGCGGTAATGGGCAGTACTTC. This gives the protein CASSRSGSGNGQYF.

The chain employs TRBV5-1 and TRBJ2-5; TRBD1 matches at 10 bases. V trimming: 1 base; J trimming: 1 base; junction bases outside the gene matches: 7. The CDR3 totals 17 residues. The V gene's germline CDR1 is SGHRS and CDR2 YFSETQ. In DNA, the CDR3 is TGCGCCAGCAGCTTGAATATGGGGACAGGGGCCCAAGAGACCCAGTACTTC. Protein sequence: CASSLNMGTGAQETQYF.

This clonotype was found many times. The CDR3 is CASSPGLAPTNEKLFF. The CDR3 region has the DNA TGTGCCAGCAGTCCGGGACTGGCCCCAACTAATGAAAAACTGTTTTTT. The chain couples TRBV6-1 to TRBJ1-4; tentative D call: TRBD1 (5 bases). Germline CDR1 MNHNS, CDR2 SASEGT. Trimming pared 5 bases from V and 0 bases from J, leaving 13 bases between. The CDR3 contains 16 residues.

This clonotype was detected a few times. The chain uses TRBV29-1 and TRBJ2-5, with 7 positions matching TRBD2. Germline CDR1 reads SQVTM; CDR2 reads ANQGSEA. J gave up 4 bases and V 4 bases, and 0 bases lay outside the gene matches. CDR3 length: 11 residues. The chain's CDR3 is CSVGGGETQYF. CDR3 nucleotide sequence: TGCAGCGTTGGCGGGGGAGAGACCCAGTACTTC.